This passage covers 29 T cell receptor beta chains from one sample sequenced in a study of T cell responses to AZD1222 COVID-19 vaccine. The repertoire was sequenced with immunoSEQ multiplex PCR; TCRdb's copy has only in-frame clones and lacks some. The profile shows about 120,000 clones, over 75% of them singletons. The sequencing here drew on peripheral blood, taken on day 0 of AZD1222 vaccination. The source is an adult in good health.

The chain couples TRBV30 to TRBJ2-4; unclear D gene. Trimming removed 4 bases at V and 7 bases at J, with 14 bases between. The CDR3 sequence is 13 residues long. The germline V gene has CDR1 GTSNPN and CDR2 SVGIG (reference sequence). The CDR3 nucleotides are TGTGCCTGGACCCCCTTGCAGTGGAACATTCAGTACTTC. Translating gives CAWTPLQWNIQYF.

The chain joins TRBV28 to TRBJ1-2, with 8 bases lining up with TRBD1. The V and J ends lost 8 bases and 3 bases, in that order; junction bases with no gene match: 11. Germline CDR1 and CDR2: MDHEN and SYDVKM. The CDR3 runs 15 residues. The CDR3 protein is CASGRGPMYDYGYTF. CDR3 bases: TGTGCCAGCGGCAGGGGGCCTATGTATGACTATGGCTACACCTTC.

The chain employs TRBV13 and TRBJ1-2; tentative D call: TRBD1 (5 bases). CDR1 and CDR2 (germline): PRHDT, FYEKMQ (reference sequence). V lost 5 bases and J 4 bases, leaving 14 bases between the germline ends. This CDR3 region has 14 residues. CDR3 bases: TGTGCCAGCAGCCCCGGGACGGTTAGCTATGGCTACACCTTC. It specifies CASSPGTVSYGYTF.

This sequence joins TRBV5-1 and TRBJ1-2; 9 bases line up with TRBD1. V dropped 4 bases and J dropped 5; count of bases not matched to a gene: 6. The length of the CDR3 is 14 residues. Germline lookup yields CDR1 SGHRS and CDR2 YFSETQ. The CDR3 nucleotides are TGCGCCAGCAGCCCTTGGGACAGGGATTATGGCTACACCTTC. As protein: CASSPWDRDYGYTF.

CDR3 region: CASISGGGNYGYTF. CDR3 in DNA: TGTGCCAGCATTTCAGGGGGAGGAAACTATGGCTACACCTTC. The rearrangement links TRBV6-5 to TRBJ1-2, with 7 bases aligning to TRBD1. Germline loops: CDR1 MNHEY, CDR2 SVGAGI. V shed 7 bases and J 2 bases; nucleotides not matched to a gene: 7. The CDR3 runs to 14 residues.

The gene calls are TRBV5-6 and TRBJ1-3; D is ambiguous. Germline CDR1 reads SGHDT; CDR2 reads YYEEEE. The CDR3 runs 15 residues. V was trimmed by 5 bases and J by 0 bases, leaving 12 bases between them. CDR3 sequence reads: CASSDNGLSGNTIYF. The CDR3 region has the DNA TGTGCCAGCAGTGATAACGGCCTCTCTGGAAACACCATATATTTT.

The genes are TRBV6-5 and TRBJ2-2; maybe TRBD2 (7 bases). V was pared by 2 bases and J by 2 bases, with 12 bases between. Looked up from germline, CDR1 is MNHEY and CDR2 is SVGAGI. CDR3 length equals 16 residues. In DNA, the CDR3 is TGTGCCAGCAGTTACAACGGGGGGCTCAACACCGGGGAGCTGTTTTTT. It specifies CASSYNGGLNTGELFF.

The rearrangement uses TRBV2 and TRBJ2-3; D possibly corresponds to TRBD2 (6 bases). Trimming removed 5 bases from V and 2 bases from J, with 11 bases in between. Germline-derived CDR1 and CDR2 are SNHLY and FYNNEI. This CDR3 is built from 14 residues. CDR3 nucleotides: TGTGCCAGCAGTTCCGGGACTTTCACAGATACGCAGTATTTT. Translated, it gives CASSSGTFTDTQYF.

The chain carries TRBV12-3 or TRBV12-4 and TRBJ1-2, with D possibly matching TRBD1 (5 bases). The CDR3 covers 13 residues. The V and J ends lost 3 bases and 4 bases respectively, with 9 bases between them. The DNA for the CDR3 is TGTGCCAGCAGTTTTCCAGGGCGCTATGGCTACACCTTC. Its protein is CASSFPGRYGYTF.

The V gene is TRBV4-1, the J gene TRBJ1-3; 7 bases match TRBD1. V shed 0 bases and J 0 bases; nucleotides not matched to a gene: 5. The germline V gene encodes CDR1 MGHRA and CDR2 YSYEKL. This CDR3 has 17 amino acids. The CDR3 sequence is CASSQDRTGHSGNTIYF. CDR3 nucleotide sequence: TGCGCCAGCAGCCAAGATAGGACAGGTCACTCTGGAAACACCATATATTTT.

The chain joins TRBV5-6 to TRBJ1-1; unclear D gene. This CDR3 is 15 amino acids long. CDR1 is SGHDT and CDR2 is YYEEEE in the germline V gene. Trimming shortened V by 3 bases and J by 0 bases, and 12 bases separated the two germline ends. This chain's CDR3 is CASSSFDALNTEAFF. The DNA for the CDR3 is TGTGCCAGCAGCTCCTTTGACGCCTTGAACACTGAAGCTTTCTTT.

The CDR3 DNA sequence: TGTGCCAGCAGCCAAAGGGGGCTGCAGCTCGACACTGAAGCTTTCTTT. Translation gives CASSQRGLQLDTEAFF. V and J are TRBV7-9 and TRBJ1-1, with 7 bases identical to TRBD1. The germline CDR1 and CDR2 sequences are SEHNR and FQNEAQ (reference sequence). The CDR3 has 16 amino acids. Unmatched junction bases numbered 12, after V lost 5 bases and J lost 3 bases. The whole variable domain, remainder taken from reference TRBV7-9 and TRBJ1-1, is DTGVSQNPRHKITKRGQNVTFRCDPISEHNRLYWYRQTLGQGPEFLTYFQNEAQLEKSRLLSDRFSAERPKGSFSTLEIQRTEQGDSAMYLCASSQRGLQLDTEAFFGQGTRLTVV.

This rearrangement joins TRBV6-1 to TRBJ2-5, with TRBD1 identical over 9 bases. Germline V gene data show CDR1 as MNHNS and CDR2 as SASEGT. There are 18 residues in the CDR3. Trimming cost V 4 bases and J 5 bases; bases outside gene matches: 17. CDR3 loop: CASSVWLGGQGSVETQYF. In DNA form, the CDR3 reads TGTGCCAGCAGTGTTTGGTTGGGCGGACAGGGGTCGGTGGAGACCCAGTACTTC.

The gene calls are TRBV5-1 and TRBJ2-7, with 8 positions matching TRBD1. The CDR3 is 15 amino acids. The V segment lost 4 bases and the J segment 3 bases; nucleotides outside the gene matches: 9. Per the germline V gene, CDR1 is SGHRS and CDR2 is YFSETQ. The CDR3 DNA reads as TGCGCCAGCAGCCTATGGACAGGGAAAGGCTACGAGCAGTACTTC. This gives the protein CASSLWTGKGYEQYF.

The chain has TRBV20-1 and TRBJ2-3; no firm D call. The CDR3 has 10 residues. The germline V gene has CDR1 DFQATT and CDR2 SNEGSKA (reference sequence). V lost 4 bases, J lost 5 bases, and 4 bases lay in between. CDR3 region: CSAKVDTQYF. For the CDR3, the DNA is TGCAGTGCTAAGGTAGATACGCAGTATTTT.

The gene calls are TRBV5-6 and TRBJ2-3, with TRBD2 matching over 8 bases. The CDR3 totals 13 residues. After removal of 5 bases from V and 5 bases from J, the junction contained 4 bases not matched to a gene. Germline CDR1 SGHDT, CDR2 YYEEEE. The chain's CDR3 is CASRPGGRDTQYF. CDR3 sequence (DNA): TGTGCCAGCAGGCCGGGAGGGAGAGATACGCAGTATTTT.

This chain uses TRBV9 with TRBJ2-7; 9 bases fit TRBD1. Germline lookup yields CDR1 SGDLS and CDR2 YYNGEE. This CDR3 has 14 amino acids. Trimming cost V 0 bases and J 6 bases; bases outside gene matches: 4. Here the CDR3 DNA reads TGTGCCAGCAGCGTAGGGACAGGGGTCAGCGAGCAGTACTTC. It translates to CASSVGTGVSEQYF.

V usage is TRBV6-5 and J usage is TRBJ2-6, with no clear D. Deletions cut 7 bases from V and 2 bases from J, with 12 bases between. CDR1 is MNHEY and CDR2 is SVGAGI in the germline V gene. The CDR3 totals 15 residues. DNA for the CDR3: TGTGCCAGCACCTCTGGTGGGGCTGGGGCCAACGTCCTGACTTTC. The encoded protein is CASTSGGAGANVLTF.

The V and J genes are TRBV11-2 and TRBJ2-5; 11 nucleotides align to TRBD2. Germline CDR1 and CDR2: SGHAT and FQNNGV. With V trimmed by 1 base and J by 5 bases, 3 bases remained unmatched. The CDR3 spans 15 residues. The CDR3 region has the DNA TGTGCCAGCAGCTTAGGAATAGCGGGGGGGGAGACCCAGTACTTC. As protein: CASSLGIAGGETQYF.

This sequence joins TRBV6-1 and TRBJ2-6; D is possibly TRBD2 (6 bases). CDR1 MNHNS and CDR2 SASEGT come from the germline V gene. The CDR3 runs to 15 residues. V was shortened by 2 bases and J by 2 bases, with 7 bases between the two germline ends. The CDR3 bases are TGTGCCAGCAGTGAATGGGGGGCTGGGGCCAACGTCCTGACTTTC. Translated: CASSEWGAGANVLTF.

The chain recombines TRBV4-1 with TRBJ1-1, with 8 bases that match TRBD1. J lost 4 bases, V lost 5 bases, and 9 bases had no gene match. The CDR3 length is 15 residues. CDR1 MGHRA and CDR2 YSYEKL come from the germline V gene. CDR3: CASSSQGQGITEAFF. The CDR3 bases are TGCGCCAGCAGCTCCCAAGGACAGGGAATCACTGAAGCTTTCTTT.

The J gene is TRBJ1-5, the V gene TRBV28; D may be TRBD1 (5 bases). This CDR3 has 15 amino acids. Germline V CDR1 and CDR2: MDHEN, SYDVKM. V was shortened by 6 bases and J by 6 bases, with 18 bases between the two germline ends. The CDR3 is CASRTGAGAGQPQHF. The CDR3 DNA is TGTGCCAGCAGGACCGGGGCAGGAGCTGGTCAGCCCCAGCATTTT.

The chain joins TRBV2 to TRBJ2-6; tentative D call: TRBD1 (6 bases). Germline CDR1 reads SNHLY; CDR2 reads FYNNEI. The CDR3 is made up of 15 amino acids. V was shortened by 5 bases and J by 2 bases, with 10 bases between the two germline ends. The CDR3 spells CASSLQGPGANVLTF. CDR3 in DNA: TGTGCCAGCAGTTTACAGGGCCCTGGGGCCAACGTCCTGACTTTC.

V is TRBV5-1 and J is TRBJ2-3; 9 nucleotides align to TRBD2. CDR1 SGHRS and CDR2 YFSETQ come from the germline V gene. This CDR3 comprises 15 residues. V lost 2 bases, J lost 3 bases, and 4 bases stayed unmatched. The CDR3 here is CASSFAGGLTDTQYF. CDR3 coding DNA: TGCGCCAGCAGCTTCGCGGGGGGGCTGACAGATACGCAGTATTTT. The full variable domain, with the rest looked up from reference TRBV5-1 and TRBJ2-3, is KAGVTQTPRYLIKTRGQQVTLSCSPISGHRSVSWYQQTPGQGLQFLFEYFSETQRNKGNFPGRFSGRQFSNSRSEMNVSTLELGDSALYLCASSFAGGLTDTQYFGPGTRLTVL.

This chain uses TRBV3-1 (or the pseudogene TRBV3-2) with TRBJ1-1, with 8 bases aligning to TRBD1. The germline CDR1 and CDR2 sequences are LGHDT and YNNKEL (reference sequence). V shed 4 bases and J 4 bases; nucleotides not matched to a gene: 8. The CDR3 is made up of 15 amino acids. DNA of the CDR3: TGTGCCAGCAGCCTCAGGACCGGACAGGGCACTGAAGCTTTCTTT. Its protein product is CASSLRTGQGTEAFF.

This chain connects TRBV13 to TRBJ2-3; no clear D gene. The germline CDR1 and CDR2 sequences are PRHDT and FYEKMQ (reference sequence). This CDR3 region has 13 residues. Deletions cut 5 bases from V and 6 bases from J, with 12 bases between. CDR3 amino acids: CASSPSRFDTQYF. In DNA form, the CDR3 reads TGTGCCAGCAGCCCCAGCAGGTTCGATACGCAGTATTTT.

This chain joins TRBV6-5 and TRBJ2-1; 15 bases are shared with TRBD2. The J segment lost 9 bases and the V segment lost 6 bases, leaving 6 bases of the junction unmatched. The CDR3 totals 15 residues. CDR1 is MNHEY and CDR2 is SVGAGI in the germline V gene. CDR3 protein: CASSQGLAGGSEQFF. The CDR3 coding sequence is TGTGCCAGCAGCCAGGGACTAGCGGGAGGCAGTGAGCAGTTCTTC.

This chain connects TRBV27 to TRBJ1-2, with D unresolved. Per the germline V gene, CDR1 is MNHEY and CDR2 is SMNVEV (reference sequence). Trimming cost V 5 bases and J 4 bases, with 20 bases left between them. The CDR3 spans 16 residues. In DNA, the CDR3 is TGTGCCAGCAGTATACTCCCGCAGCGGGTAGGCTATGGCTACACCTTC. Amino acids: CASSILPQRVGYGYTF.

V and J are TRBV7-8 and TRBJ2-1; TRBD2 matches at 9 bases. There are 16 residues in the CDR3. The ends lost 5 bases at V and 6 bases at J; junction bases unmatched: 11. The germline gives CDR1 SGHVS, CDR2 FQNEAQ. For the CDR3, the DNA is TGTGCCAGCAGCCCATATGGGCTAGCGGGGATCAATGAGCAGTTCTTC. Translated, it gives CASSPYGLAGINEQFF.